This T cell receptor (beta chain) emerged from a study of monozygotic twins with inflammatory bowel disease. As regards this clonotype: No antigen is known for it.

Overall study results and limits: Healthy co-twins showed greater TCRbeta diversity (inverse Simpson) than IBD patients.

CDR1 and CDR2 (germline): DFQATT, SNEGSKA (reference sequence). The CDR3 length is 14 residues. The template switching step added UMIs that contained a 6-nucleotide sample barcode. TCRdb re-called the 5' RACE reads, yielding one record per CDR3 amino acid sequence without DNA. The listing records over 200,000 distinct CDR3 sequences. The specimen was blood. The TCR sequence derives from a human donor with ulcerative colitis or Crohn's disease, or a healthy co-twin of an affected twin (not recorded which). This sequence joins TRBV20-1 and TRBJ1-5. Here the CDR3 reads CSALKVFGNQPQHF.